This T cell receptor beta chain was sequenced in a study of memory CD4+ T cells and cytomegalovirus serostatus. On this clone itself: Its specificity is not known.

V lost 3 bases, J lost 8 bases, and 7 bases stayed unmatched. Germline CDR1 KGHSH, CDR2 LQKENI. The CDR3 loop spans 15 amino acids. Clones were sequenced by immunoSEQ multiplex PCR, and TCRdb holds only the in-frame ones, with some missing. The sample shows 30,000 to 40,000 clones, about 76% of them seen only once. The sort gate was single viable CD3+CD4+CD8-CD45RO+ cells for memory CD4+ T cells. Study observations and caveats: Median bootstrapped AUC for CMV status was about 0.96 originally, 0.9 to 0.93 US-trained.

Sequenced sample: memory CD4+ T cells from blood. The chain employs TRBV18 and TRBJ1-4; 9 bases match TRBD1. This clonotype originated in an adult in good health and CMV-seronegative. Some clones in this sample may be carry-over from other donors' samples. CDR3 nucleotide sequence: TGTGCCAGCTCACCGGGGACAGGGACCGGGGAAAAACTGTTTTTT. Its translation: CASSPGTGTGEKLFF.